A selection of T cell receptor beta chains follows, all from one sample in a study of cytomegalovirus exposure and HLA in healthy donors. Repertoires were generated with immunoSEQ multiplex PCR, while TCRdb's copy carries only in-frame clones and drops some. The sample holds tens of thousands of clones. Sequencing was carried out using PBMCs. The receptors were sampled from an older woman in good health and CMV-seronegative. Each CDR3 is given with its conserved first and last residue. Each record gives: CDR3 length, D gene, J gene, V gene, CDR3 protein, CDR3 DNA. D genes are given only for firm matches.

cdr3_length: 15
d_call: TRBD2
j_call: TRBJ2-1
v_call: TRBV2
cdr3_aa: CASSGGAGGYNEQFF
cdr3_nt: TGTGCCAGCAGTGGAGGCGCGGGAGGGTACAATGAGCAGTTCTTC

cdr3_length: 12
d_call: NA
j_call: TRBJ1-2
v_call: TRBV2
cdr3_aa: CASSEQGNGYTF
cdr3_nt: TGTGCCAGCAGTGAACAGGGCAATGGCTACACCTTC

cdr3_length: 14
d_call: NA
j_call: TRBJ2-1
v_call: TRBV6-4
cdr3_aa: CASSDWSAYNEQFF
cdr3_nt: TGTGCCAGCAGTGACTGGTCGGCCTACAATGAGCAGTTCTTC

cdr3_length: 13
d_call: NA
j_call: TRBJ2-7
v_call: TRBV18
cdr3_aa: CASSPERGNEQYF
cdr3_nt: TGTGCCAGCTCGCCAGAGAGAGGCAACGAGCAGTACTTC

cdr3_length: 14
d_call: TRBD1
j_call: TRBJ1-5
v_call: TRBV2
cdr3_aa: CASSKGQGGQPQHF
cdr3_nt: TGTGCCAGCAGTAAGGGACAGGGAGGACAGCCCCAGCATTTT

cdr3_length: 14
d_call: NA
j_call: TRBJ2-5
v_call: TRBV13
cdr3_aa: CASSPRAAGETQYF
cdr3_nt: TGTGCCAGCAGCCCTCGGGCAGCAGGGGAGACCCAGTACTTC

cdr3_length: 13
d_call: TRBD1
j_call: TRBJ1-2
v_call: TRBV28
cdr3_aa: CASRRQGSYGYTF
cdr3_nt: TGTGCCAGCAGAAGACAGGGAAGCTATGGCTACACCTTC

cdr3_length: 13
d_call: TRBD2
j_call: TRBJ2-1
v_call: TRBV28
cdr3_aa: CASVAGGQREQFF
cdr3_nt: TGTGCCAGTGTAGCGGGAGGGCAGCGTGAGCAGTTCTTC

cdr3_length: 16
d_call: TRBD2
j_call: TRBJ2-7
v_call: TRBV2
cdr3_aa: CASIVGTSGTAYEQYF
cdr3_nt: TGTGCCAGCATCGTCGGGACTAGCGGGACCGCCTACGAGCAGTACTTC

cdr3_length: 13
d_call: NA
j_call: TRBJ2-7
v_call: TRBV7-2
cdr3_aa: CASSLGRAYEQYF
cdr3_nt: TGTGCCAGCAGCTTAGGGCGGGCCTACGAGCAGTACTTC

cdr3_length: 14
d_call: NA
j_call: TRBJ2-1
v_call: TRBV6-5
cdr3_aa: CASSYSSVYNEQFF
cdr3_nt: TGTGCCAGCAGTTACTCTAGTGTCTACAATGAGCAGTTCTTC

cdr3_length: 20
d_call: TRBD2
j_call: TRBJ2-3
v_call: TRBV28
cdr3_aa: CASSFPARTSGTSSTDTQYF
cdr3_nt: TGTGCCAGCAGTTTTCCGGCCCGGACTAGCGGGACCTCTAGCACAGATACGCAGTATTTT

cdr3_length: 13
d_call: NA
j_call: TRBJ2-1
v_call: TRBV5-1
cdr3_aa: CASSLISNNEQFF
cdr3_nt: TGCGCCAGCAGCTTGATCTCTAACAATGAGCAGTTCTTC

cdr3_length: 16
d_call: NA
j_call: TRBJ1-5
v_call: TRBV25-1
cdr3_aa: CASSESGRTSNQPQHF
cdr3_nt: TGTGCCAGCAGTGAATCCGGGAGGACGAGCAATCAGCCCCAGCATTTT

cdr3_length: 18
d_call: NA
j_call: TRBJ2-3
v_call: TRBV4-1
cdr3_aa: CASSQLGVGLTGSDTQYF
cdr3_nt: TGCGCCAGCAGCCAACTCGGGGTGGGCCTGACGGGATCAGATACGCAGTATTTT

cdr3_length: 15
d_call: NA
j_call: TRBJ2-7
v_call: TRBV4-3
cdr3_aa: CASSQGALSSYEQYF
cdr3_nt: TGCGCCAGCAGCCAAGGGGCTCTGAGCTCCTACGAGCAGTACTTC

cdr3_length: 13
d_call: NA
j_call: TRBJ2-1
v_call: TRBV28
cdr3_aa: CAIGGRSYNEQFF
cdr3_nt: TGTGCCATCGGAGGGCGCTCCTACAATGAGCAGTTCTTC

cdr3_length: 17
d_call: TRBD2
j_call: TRBJ2-1
v_call: TRBV4-2
cdr3_aa: CASSQDLTGGSYNEQFF
cdr3_nt: TGTGCCAGCAGCCAAGATCTTACGGGCGGGAGCTACAATGAGCAGTTCTTC

cdr3_length: 14
d_call: NA
j_call: TRBJ2-6
v_call: TRBV6-5
cdr3_aa: CASSLASGANVLTF
cdr3_nt: TGTGCCAGCTCGCTAGCCTCTGGGGCCAACGTCCTGACTTTC

cdr3_length: 14
d_call: TRBD1
j_call: TRBJ2-7
v_call: TRBV28
cdr3_aa: CASSTGQGVGEQYF
cdr3_nt: TGTGCCAGCAGCACCGGACAGGGCGTAGGCGAGCAGTACTTC

cdr3_length: 13
d_call: NA
j_call: TRBJ1-5
v_call: TRBV28
cdr3_aa: CASIRQDNQPQHF
cdr3_nt: TGTGCCAGCATTAGACAGGACAATCAGCCCCAGCATTTT

cdr3_length: 12
d_call: NA
j_call: TRBJ2-1
v_call: TRBV10-1
cdr3_aa: CASSDSVNEQFF
cdr3_nt: TGCGCCAGCAGTGACTCCGTGAATGAGCAGTTCTTC

cdr3_length: 12
d_call: NA
j_call: TRBJ2-1
v_call: TRBV30
cdr3_aa: CAWIPRDNKQFF
cdr3_nt: TGTGCCTGGATTCCAAGGGACAATAAGCAGTTCTTC

cdr3_length: 13
d_call: NA
j_call: TRBJ1-1
v_call: TRBV19
cdr3_aa: CATGPRGNTEAFF
cdr3_nt: TGTGCCACCGGCCCCAGGGGTAACACTGAAGCTTTCTTT